Listed here is a single T cell receptor (beta chain). The data originate from a study of blood T cell repertoires in COVID-19. Whole-study context: Sources were T cells, B-cell-depleted T cells, or PBMCs; the material itself was cDNA or gDNA.

Some clones are missing from TCRdb's copy, which holds only in-frame ones; the method was immunoSEQ multiplex PCR. The table records more than 200,000 clones, roughly 87% of them present only once. This CDR3 is built from 15 residues. V gave up 4 bases and J gave up 1 base; unmatched junction bases: 3. Per germline, CDR1 SGDLS and CDR2 YYNGEE. This sequence originates from a man between 18 and 29 years old with active or convalescent COVID-19. The chain carries TRBV9 and TRBJ2-2; 8 nucleotides line up with TRBD2. The specimen sequenced was peripheral blood. This CDR3 reads CASSFTSGNTGELFF. The CDR3 DNA follows: TGTGCCAGCAGCTTCACTAGCGGGAACACCGGGGAGCTGTTTTTT.